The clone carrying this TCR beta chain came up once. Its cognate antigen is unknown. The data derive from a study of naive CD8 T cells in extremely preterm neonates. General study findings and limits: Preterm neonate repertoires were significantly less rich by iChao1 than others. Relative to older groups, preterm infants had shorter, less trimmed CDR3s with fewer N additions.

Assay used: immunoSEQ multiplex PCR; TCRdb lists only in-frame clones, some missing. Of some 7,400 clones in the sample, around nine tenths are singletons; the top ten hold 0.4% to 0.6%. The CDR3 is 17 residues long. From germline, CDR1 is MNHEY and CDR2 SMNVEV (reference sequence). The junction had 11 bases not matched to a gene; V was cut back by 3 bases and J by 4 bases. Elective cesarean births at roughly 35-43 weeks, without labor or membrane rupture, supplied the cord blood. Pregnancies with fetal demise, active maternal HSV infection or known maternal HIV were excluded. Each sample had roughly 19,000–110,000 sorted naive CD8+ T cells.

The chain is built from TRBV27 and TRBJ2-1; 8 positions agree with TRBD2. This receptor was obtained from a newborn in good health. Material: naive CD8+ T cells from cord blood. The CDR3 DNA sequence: TGTGCCAGCAGTTTGAAGTCAGGGACTAGTGAATACAATGAGCAGTTCTTC. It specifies CASSLKSGTSEYNEQFF.